These 12 T cell receptor beta chains were all obtained from the same sample, sequenced in a study of CD8+CD57+ T cells in acquired aplastic anemia. Genomic DNA served as template for TCR beta VDJ and CDR3 profiling. MiXCR was run by TCRdb on the reads, yielding one entry per CDR3 protein. The sample holds 150,000 to 200,000 distinct CDR3 sequences, 60% to 70% seen once. Sequences were obtained from sorted CD4+, CD8+, or CD8+CD57+ T cells (not recorded which) from PBMCs. The source is a human donor in good health.

This clonotype was seen ten or more times. V gene TRBV9 combines with J gene TRBJ1-2, with D tentatively TRBD1 (5 bases). V was pared by 0 bases and J by 4 bases, with 13 bases between. The CDR3 contains 15 residues. The germline CDR1 and CDR2 sequences are SGDLS and YYNGEE. The CDR3, as DNA: TGTGCCAGCAGCGTAGGGAGGGGAGGAGTCTATGGCTACACCTTC. The encoded protein is CASSVGRGGVYGYTF.

The chain couples TRBV11-3 to TRBJ2-7, with D perhaps matching TRBD1 (6 bases). The CDR3 is made up of 14 amino acids. Germline lookup yields CDR1 SGHNT and CDR2 YENEEA. Trimming pared 4 bases from V and 3 bases from J, leaving 13 bases between. This CDR3 is CASSSRTAFYEQYF. The CDR3 nucleotides are TGTGCCAGCAGCTCCCGGACAGCCTTCTACGAGCAGTACTTC.

The V gene is TRBV25-1, the J gene TRBJ2-1; 11 bases are shared with TRBD2. This CDR3 has 16 residues. J gave up 4 bases and V 4 bases, and 6 bases lay outside the gene matches. Per the germline V gene, CDR1 is MGHDK and CDR2 is SYGVNS. This chain's CDR3 is CASSVLAGGTYNEQFF. Here the CDR3 DNA reads TGTGCCAGCAGTGTTCTAGCGGGAGGAACGTACAATGAGCAGTTCTTC.

This clonotype was seen a few times. The chain couples TRBV2 to TRBJ2-7, with 12 bases that match TRBD1. Trimming cost V 6 bases and J 6 bases; bases outside gene matches: 3. This CDR3 has 13 amino acids. Looked up from germline, CDR1 is SNHLY and CDR2 is FYNNEI. DNA of the CDR3: TGTGCCAGCAGGGGGACAGGGGGCTCCGAGCAGTACTTC. This codes for CASRGTGGSEQYF.

This clonotype showed up many times. This chain links TRBV27 with TRBJ1-1, with 9 bases identical to TRBD1. This CDR3 is built from 19 residues. The germline V gene encodes CDR1 MNHEY and CDR2 SMNVEV (reference sequence). The J segment lost 0 bases and the V segment lost 7 bases, leaving 18 bases of the junction unmatched. CDR3 sequence (DNA): TGTGCCAGCATCACCCGGGACAGGGAAGTAGGCCGGATGAACACTGAAGCTTTCTTT. Translating it yields CASITRDREVGRMNTEAFF.

The genes are TRBV20-1 and TRBJ1-1; unclear D gene. V was clipped by 1 base and J by 2 bases, with 11 bases between them. Per germline, CDR1 DFQATT and CDR2 SNEGSKA (reference sequence). The CDR3 consists of 14 residues. The CDR3 region is CSARVPGVNTEAFF. CDR3 DNA: TGCAGTGCTAGAGTCCCCGGGGTCAACACTGAAGCTTTCTTT.

The V and J genes are TRBV10-3 and TRBJ2-1, with D possibly matching TRBD2 (5 bases). V lost 2 bases to trimming and J lost 9 bases, with 8 bases between them. The CDR3 sequence is 12 residues long. The germline CDR1 and CDR2 sequences are ENHRY and SYGVKD. CDR3 sequence reads: CAISERGLEQFF. The CDR3 DNA reads as TGTGCCATCAGTGAGCGCGGACTTGAGCAGTTCTTC.

The V call is TRBV20-1, the J call TRBJ2-5; D remains ambiguous. With 4 bases removed from V and 5 bases from J, the gap between germline ends came to 17 bases. Germline-derived CDR1 and CDR2 are DFQATT and SNEGSKA (reference sequence). This CDR3 has 14 amino acids. Written as DNA, the CDR3 is TGCAGTGCTACCAGACCCCTATTAGGGGAGACCCAGTACTTC. Its translation is CSATRPLLGETQYF.

The J gene is TRBJ2-5, the V gene TRBV5-1; D might be TRBD1 or TRBD2, each matching 5 bases. The CDR3 is 15 residues long. Between the trimmed V and J ends, which lost 1 base and 5 bases, there was a span of 15 bases. Germline CDR1 reads SGHRS; CDR2 reads YFSETQ. The CDR3 nucleotides are TGCGCCAGCAGCTTGCGGGGTCAGGGAAGGGAGACCCAGTACTTC. It encodes CASSLRGQGRETQYF.

A word on this clonotype: A much larger clone differs from this one at a single base, so this may be a read error. V gene TRBV12-3 or TRBV12-4 combines with J gene TRBJ1-3, with D uncertain. Between the trimmed V and J ends, which lost 4 bases and 0 bases, there was a span of 10 bases. The CDR3 has 15 residues. This chain's CDR3 is CASSSERASGNTIYF. CDR3 sequence (DNA): TGTGCCAGCAGTTCTGAAAGGGCCTCTGGAAACACCATATATTTT.

The chain recombines TRBV9 with TRBJ1-5; no reliable D call. Trimming removed 2 bases at V and 4 bases at J, with 10 bases between. The germline V gene has CDR1 SGDLS and CDR2 YYNGEE. There are 14 residues in the CDR3. The CDR3 spells CASSVSASNQPQHF. In DNA form, the CDR3 reads TGTGCCAGCAGCGTGTCAGCTAGTAATCAGCCCCAGCATTTT.

This clonotype appeared a few times. V gene TRBV5-6 combines with J gene TRBJ1-4; D is ambiguous. Germline V CDR1 and CDR2: SGHDT, YYEEEE. Trimming removed 0 bases at V and 7 bases at J, with 13 bases between. This CDR3 comprises 15 residues. The CDR3 sequence: CASSLGPLVGEKLFF. The CDR3 DNA is TGTGCCAGCAGCTTGGGACCCCTAGTAGGTGAAAAACTGTTTTTT.